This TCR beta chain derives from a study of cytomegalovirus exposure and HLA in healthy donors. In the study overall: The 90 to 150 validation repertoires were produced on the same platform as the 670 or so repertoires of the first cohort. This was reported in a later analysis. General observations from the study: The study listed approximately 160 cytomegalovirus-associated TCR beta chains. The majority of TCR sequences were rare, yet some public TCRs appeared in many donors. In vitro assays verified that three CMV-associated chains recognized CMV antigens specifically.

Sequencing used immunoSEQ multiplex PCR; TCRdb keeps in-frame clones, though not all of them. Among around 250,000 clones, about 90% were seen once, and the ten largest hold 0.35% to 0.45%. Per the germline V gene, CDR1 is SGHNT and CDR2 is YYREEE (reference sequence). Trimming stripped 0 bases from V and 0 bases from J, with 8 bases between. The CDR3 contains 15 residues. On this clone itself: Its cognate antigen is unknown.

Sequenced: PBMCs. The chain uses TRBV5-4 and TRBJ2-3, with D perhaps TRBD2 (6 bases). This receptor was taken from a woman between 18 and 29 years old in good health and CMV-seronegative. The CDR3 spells CASSLGRGSTDTQYF. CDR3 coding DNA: TGTGCCAGCAGCTTGGGGCGGGGAAGCACAGATACGCAGTATTTT. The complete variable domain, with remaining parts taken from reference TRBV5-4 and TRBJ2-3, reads ETGVTQSPTHLIKTRGQQVTLRCSSQSGHNTVSWYQQALGQGPQFIFQYYREEENGRGNFPPRFSGLQFPNYSSELNVNALELDDSALYLCASSLGRGSTDTQYFGPGTRLTVL.